The clone carrying this T cell receptor (beta chain) was seen at least ten times. Its cognate antigen is unknown. This sample is drawn from a study of T-cell memory formation after mild COVID-19. Findings and limits, study-wide: Those CD4+ clones that contracted were mainly in CM and EM (CD8+ ones in EMRA). Pre-infection memory harbored some responding clones, suggesting cross-reactive memory joined.

The germline V gene has CDR1 SGHAT and CDR2 FQNNGV. V was shortened by 0 bases and J by 4 bases, with 10 bases between the two germline ends. The CDR3 has 15 amino acids. TCR alpha and TCR beta cDNA libraries carrying sample barcodes and UMIs came from 5'RACE with constant-segment primers. TCRdb re-derived calls from the 5' RACE reads in MiXCR, one entry per CDR3 protein. This table has about 110,000 distinct CDR3 sequences, roughly a sixth appearing once. The TCR originated in a man aged 18 to 30 who had mild COVID-19 (a few samples of this study predate the infection). Cell type and time point are not known. This rearrangement joins TRBV11-2 to TRBJ2-1, with no clear D. Source material: PBMCs or a T cell subset sorted from them (not recorded which). CDR3 region: CASSLDRLQYNEQFF. DNA for the CDR3: TGTGCCAGCAGCTTAGATCGATTGCAGTACAATGAGCAGTTCTTC.